This T cell receptor (beta chain) was observed in a study of T cell changes during pregnancy in multiple sclerosis. With 6 bases removed from V and 3 bases from J, the gap between germline ends came to 11 bases. The CDR3 extends over 13 amino acids. The germline V gene has CDR1 ENHRY and CDR2 SYGVKD. The protocol was immunoSEQ multiplex PCR, while the TCRdb copy is restricted to in-frame clones and leaves out a portion. The table records some 42,000 clones, about 85% of them present only once. The V call is TRBV10-3, the J call TRBJ1-1; maybe TRBD1 (6 bases). This clonotype was sampled from a female donor with multiple sclerosis, enrolled in a pregnancy study. The source was CD4+ T cells from peripheral blood mononuclear cells, collected after pregnancy. This CDR3 is CAIRGQLDTEAFF. The CDR3 DNA reads as TGTGCCATCAGGGGACAACTCGACACTGAAGCTTTCTTT.